This T cell receptor beta chain was captured in a study of blood T cell repertoires in COVID-19. On the study more broadly: COVID-19 samples collected from the United States, Italy and Spain covered acute and convalescent phases. Sources were T cells, B-cell-depleted T cells, or PBMCs; the material itself was cDNA or gDNA.

The V gene's germline CDR1 is GTSNPN and CDR2 SVGIG (reference sequence). V was clipped by 1 base and J by 5 bases; unmatched bases: 12. This CDR3 spans 17 amino acids. Original data processing: Estimates of nucleated cell counts were drawn from the amplification of reference gene primers. The data were produced by immunoSEQ multiplex PCR, yet TCRdb's version contains in-frame clones alone and is incomplete. The DNA gave D and trimming, while V, J and clone size come from that table. The data contain around 250,000 clones, nearly 90% of them seen just once; the ten biggest clones take up 2.1%. The gene calls are TRBV30 and TRBJ1-5; the match to TRBD1 covers 9 bases. This TCR was sampled from a woman aged 60 to 75 with COVID-19, enrolled during active disease. The sequenced sample was peripheral blood. CDR3: CAWSGLTWDRAHQPQHF. The CDR3 DNA reads as TGTGCCTGGAGTGGCCTCACCTGGGACAGGGCCCATCAGCCCCAGCATTTT.